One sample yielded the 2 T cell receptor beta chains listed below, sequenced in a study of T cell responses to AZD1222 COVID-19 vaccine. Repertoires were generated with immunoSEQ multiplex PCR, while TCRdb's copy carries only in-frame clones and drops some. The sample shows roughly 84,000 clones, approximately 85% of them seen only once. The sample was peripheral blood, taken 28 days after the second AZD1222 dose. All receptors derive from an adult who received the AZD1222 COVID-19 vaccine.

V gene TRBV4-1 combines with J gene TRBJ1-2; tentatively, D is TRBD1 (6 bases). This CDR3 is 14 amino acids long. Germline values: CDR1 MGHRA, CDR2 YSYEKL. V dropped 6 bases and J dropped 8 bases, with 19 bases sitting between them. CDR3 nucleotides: TGCGCCAGCAGACCACAGGGTATAGGATACGGCTACACCTTC. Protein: CASRPQGIGYGYTF.

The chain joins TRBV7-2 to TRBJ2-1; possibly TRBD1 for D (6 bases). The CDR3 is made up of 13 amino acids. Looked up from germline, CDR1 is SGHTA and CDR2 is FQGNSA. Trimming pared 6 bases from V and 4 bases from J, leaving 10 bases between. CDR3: CASRTGQYNEQFF. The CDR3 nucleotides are TGTGCCAGCAGAACAGGACAGTACAATGAGCAGTTCTTC.